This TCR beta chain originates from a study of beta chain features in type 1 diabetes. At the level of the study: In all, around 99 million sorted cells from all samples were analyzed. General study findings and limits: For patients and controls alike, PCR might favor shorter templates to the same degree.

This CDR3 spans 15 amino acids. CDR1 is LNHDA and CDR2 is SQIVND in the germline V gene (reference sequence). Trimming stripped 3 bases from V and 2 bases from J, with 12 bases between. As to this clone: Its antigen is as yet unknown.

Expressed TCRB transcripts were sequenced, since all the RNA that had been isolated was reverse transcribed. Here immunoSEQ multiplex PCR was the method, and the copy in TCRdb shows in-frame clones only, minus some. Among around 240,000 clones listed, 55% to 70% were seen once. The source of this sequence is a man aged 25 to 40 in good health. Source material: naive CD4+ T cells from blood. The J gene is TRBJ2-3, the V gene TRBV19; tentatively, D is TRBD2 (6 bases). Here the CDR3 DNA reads TGTGCCAGTAGTATCGGGACTTCCCTCACAGATACGCAGTATTTT. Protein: CASSIGTSLTDTQYF.